This T cell receptor (beta chain) was observed in a study of identical twins. One entry per CDR3 protein results from TCRdb running MiXCR on the 5' RACE reads. The sample includes around 680,000 distinct CDR3 sequences, over 8.5% seen only once; the top ten take approximately 0.89%. Germline V gene data show CDR1 as ENHRY and CDR2 as SYGVKD. Trimming cost V 6 bases and J 0 bases, with 15 bases left between them. This CDR3 has 15 residues. These sequences were also reported in another study, on yellow fever vaccine responses in identical twins.

The chain links TRBV10-3 to TRBJ2-7, with a tentative D call TRBD1 (6 bases). This TCR derives from a woman aged 18-35 years in good health. The sequencing sample was made of PBMCs. CDR3 loop: CAIRGQSQSSYEQYF. CDR3 in DNA: TGTGCCATCAGAGGACAGTCCCAGAGCTCCTACGAGCAGTACTTC.